This T cell receptor (beta chain) appears in the sequencing data of a study of OX40 agonist ivuxolimab in advanced cancers. Study-wide points: CD4+ T cells averaged fewer expanded clones than CD8+ T cells.

Systemic immunosuppression or a history of autoimmune disease excluded patients. Blood specimens came from baseline, cycle 4 day 1, and cycle 7 day 1. CDR3 length: 14 residues. CDR1 is SGHKS and CDR2 is YYEKEE in the germline V gene (reference sequence). V gave up 4 bases and J gave up 3 bases, with 14 bases separating them. To note about this clone: Antigen: not known.

Libraries were prepared by immunoSEQ multiplex PCR; TCRdb keeps only in-frame clonotypes and omits some of them. This sample has approximately 64,000 clones, with about 85% found just once. This chain uses TRBV5-5 with TRBJ2-7, with D unresolved. The source was CD4+ or CD8+ T cells sorted from blood, collected in a trial of the OX40 agonist ivuxolimab. This TCR was recovered from an adult with an advanced solid tumor such as melanoma, head and neck, liver or kidney cancer. Here the CDR3 reads CASSLNEKSYEQYF. CDR3 DNA sequence: TGTGCCAGCAGCCTTAATGAGAAAAGCTACGAGCAGTACTTC.